Listed below are T cell receptor beta chains from one sample, sequenced in a study of T cell repertoires in cytomegalovirus infection. TCRdb reprocessed the reads via MiXCR and lists one record per CDR3 protein. The table shows approximately 290,000 distinct CDR3 sequences, with about 25% occurring only once. Specimen: PBMCs. The receptors were gathered from a human donor in good health (CMV status not recorded). Some clones in this sample may be carry-over from other donors' samples. Both conserved end residues are part of each CDR3. D genes are given only for firm matches. A clone size is listed for some rows: how often the clone was seen (once, few, many), or a class if it is expanded.

d_call	v_call	clone_size	j_call	cdr3_aa	cdr3_nt
NA	TRBV12-3/TRBV12-4	NA	TRBJ2-3	CASSLRTIADTQYF	TGTGCCAGCAGTTTAAGAACGATTGCAGATACGCAGTATTTT
NA	TRBV7-8	many	TRBJ2-3	CASRVGASTDTQYF	TGTGCCAGCAGAGTGGGAGCTAGCACAGATACGCAGTATTTT
NA	TRBV29-1	NA	TRBJ2-5	CSVLRGMGKETQYF	TGCAGCGTTCTCCGGGGAATGGGGAAAGAGACCCAGTACTTC
NA	TRBV27	few	TRBJ1-1	CASSLNRAGTEAFF	TGTGCCAGCAGTCTAAACAGGGCCGGCACTGAAGCTTTCTTT
NA	TRBV28	NA	TRBJ2-5	CASTTPERRLETQYF	TGTGCCAGCACCACTCCAGAGAGGAGATTGGAGACCCAGTACTTC
TRBD1	TRBV2	NA	TRBJ2-1	CASSWDRGSDNEQFF	TGTGCCAGCAGTTGGGACAGGGGGTCGGACAATGAGCAGTTCTTC
NA	TRBV7-2	NA	TRBJ1-2	CASSLADMGYTF	TGTGCCAGCAGCTTGGCCGACATGGGCTACACCTTC
NA	TRBV28	few	TRBJ2-4	CASSLPLGVGAKNIQYF	TGTGCCAGCAGTTTACCCCTGGGGGTAGGGGCCAAAAACATTCAGTACTTC
NA	TRBV7-9	many	TRBJ1-2	CASSNSNSENNYGYTF	TGTGCCAGCAGCAATAGCAACAGCGAGAATAACTATGGCTACACCTTC
NA	TRBV7-3	many	TRBJ2-6	CASSSGPSSGANVLTF	TGTGCCAGCAGCTCGGGACCGAGCTCTGGGGCCAACGTCCTGACTTTC
TRBD2	TRBV29-1	few	TRBJ2-7	CSVVAGTYEQYF	TGCAGCGTTGTAGCGGGAACCTACGAGCAGTACTTC
TRBD2	TRBV6-5	NA	TRBJ2-1	CASRDRTSGYNEQFF	TGTGCCAGCAGGGACAGGACTAGCGGCTACAATGAGCAGTTCTTC
NA	TRBV7-8	many	TRBJ1-6	CASSFQRQNSPLHF	TGTGCCAGCAGCTTTCAACGACAGAATTCACCCCTCCACTTT
NA	TRBV28	many	TRBJ1-1	CASSFVHPNTEAFF	TGTGCCAGCAGTTTTGTACACCCGAACACTGAAGCTTTCTTT
NA	TRBV5-6	few	TRBJ2-2	CASSLGNAGELFF	TGTGCCAGCAGCTTAGGGAACGCCGGGGAGCTGTTTTTT
TRBD2	TRBV5-1	NA	TRBJ2-2	CASSLDSGVNTGELFF	TGCGCCAGCAGCTTGGACAGCGGGGTGAACACCGGGGAGCTGTTTTTT
TRBD2	TRBV20-1	NA	TRBJ2-5	CSADQRGGYQETQYF	TGCAGTGCGGACCAGCGGGGGGGGTACCAAGAGACCCAGTACTTC
TRBD2	TRBV12-3/TRBV12-4	many	TRBJ2-1	CASSPGPGGLAGQSSYNEQFF	TGTGCCAGCAGTCCGGGACCAGGGGGACTAGCGGGGCAAAGCTCCTACAATGAGCAGTTCTTC
NA	TRBV7-2	many	TRBJ2-3	CASSSGRQGDTQYF	TGTGCCAGCAGCTCGGGACGGCAGGGAGATACGCAGTATTTT
NA	TRBV7-2	many	TRBJ1-5	CASSLDGSNQPQHF	TGTGCCAGCAGCCTGGACGGAAGCAATCAGCCCCAGCATTTT
NA	TRBV29-1	NA	TRBJ1-1	CSVRVTSTEAFF	TGCAGCGTTAGGGTAACGAGCACTGAAGCTTTCTTT
TRBD2	TRBV12-3/TRBV12-4	many	TRBJ2-2	CASSPQRKTSGRYNTGELFF	TGTGCCAGCAGCCCTCAGCGAAAAACTAGCGGGAGGTATAACACCGGGGAGCTGTTTTTT
NA	TRBV5-1	few	TRBJ2-7	CASSWEAFPFYEQYF	TGCGCCAGCAGCTGGGAGGCATTTCCCTTCTACGAGCAGTACTTC
TRBD2	TRBV20-1	NA	TRBJ2-7	CSARKAGGSYEQYF	TGCAGTGCTAGAAAAGCGGGAGGCTCCTACGAGCAGTACTTC
TRBD1	TRBV28	once	TRBJ1-1	CASSLPGQGGTEAFF	TGTGCCAGCAGTTTACCGGGACAGGGGGGCACTGAAGCTTTCTTT
TRBD2	TRBV7-2	NA	TRBJ2-7	CASTPGLAGVEQYF	TGTGCCAGCACCCCGGGACTAGCGGGGGTCGAGCAGTACTTC
NA	TRBV7-2	many	TRBJ2-3	CASSLTADTQYF	TGTGCCAGCAGCTTAACCGCAGATACGCAGTATTTT